Presented here are 29 T cell receptor beta chains from one specimen sequenced in a study of blood T cell repertoires in COVID-19. Measured with immunoSEQ multiplex PCR; TCRdb has only the in-frame clones, and not every one. The data show roughly 150,000 clones, about 90% seen once. The sequenced sample was peripheral blood. These receptors all come from a man aged 60-69 years with acute or convalescent COVID-19.

This chain joins TRBV5-1 and TRBJ2-3; D gene ambiguous. The length of the CDR3 is 13 residues. V lost 0 bases to trimming and J lost 5 bases, with 7 bases between them. Per the germline V gene, CDR1 is SGHRS and CDR2 is YFSETQ. CDR3 region: CASSLGNGDTQYF. The CDR3 DNA reads TGCGCCAGCAGCTTGGGAAACGGAGATACGCAGTATTTT.

The rearrangement links TRBV11-2 to TRBJ1-1, with 8 positions matching TRBD1. The CDR3 has 17 amino acids. Germline loops: CDR1 SGHAT, CDR2 FQNNGV. After removal of 5 bases from V and 0 bases from J, the junction contained 11 bases not matched to a gene. The CDR3, as DNA: TGTGCCAGCAGCCACGACAGCGGACAGGGCTTGAACACTGAAGCTTTCTTT. Its translation: CASSHDSGQGLNTEAFF.

CDR3 nucleotide sequence: TGTGCCAGCTCGCCTCCTGACGGGGTGGGAGCTTTCTTT. It translates to CASSPPDGVGAFF. V usage is TRBV18 and J usage is TRBJ1-1; no clear D. Trimming cost V 6 bases and J 10 bases, with 18 bases left between them. This CDR3 contains 13 residues. CDR1 is KGHSH, CDR2 LQKENI, per germline.

A single count supports this clone. The chain is built from TRBV12-3 or TRBV12-4 and TRBJ1-4; maybe TRBD1 (6 bases). V was cut by 6 bases and J by 16 bases, with 18 bases left in between. The CDR3 consists of 12 residues. The CDR3 bases are TGTGCCAGCAGCGCCCTAGGGGGAGAGGAGTTTTTT. Encoded protein: CASSALGGEEFF.

The V and J genes are TRBV21-1 and TRBJ2-2; TRBD2, the table's D call, lacks a check against the DNA. TRBV21-1 is an annotated pseudogene. This CDR3 contains 16 residues. CDR3 DNA: TGTGCCAGCAGCAAAGCGGGGGGAATTGGTCCCGGGGAGCTGTTTTTT. Its protein is CASSKAGGIGPGELFF.

This rearrangement joins TRBV9 to TRBJ1-2; D not certain. This CDR3 is built from 17 residues. V shed 4 bases and J shed 4 bases, with 23 bases lying between them. The germline CDR1 and CDR2 sequences are SGDLS and YYNGEE. This chain's CDR3 is CASSPTGNPLDSYGYTF. The CDR3 coding sequence is TGTGCCAGCAGCCCGACCGGAAACCCTCTAGATAGCTATGGCTACACCTTC.

The V and J genes are TRBV18 and TRBJ1-2; D gene uncertain. Trimming removed 2 bases at V and 8 bases at J, with 18 bases between. The CDR3 covers 15 residues. Looked up from germline, CDR1 is KGHSH and CDR2 is LQKENI. The CDR3 DNA reads as TGTGCCAGCTCACCAAGTGAGGCGGCCCCGTACGGCTACACCTTC. This gives the protein CASSPSEAAPYGYTF.

J is TRBJ2-1 and V is TRBV4-1; 7 positions agree with TRBD2. Germline V gene data show CDR1 as MGHRA and CDR2 as YSYEKL. CDR3 length: 17 amino acids. J gave up 0 bases and V 3 bases, and 8 bases lay outside the gene matches. CDR3 nucleotides: TGCGCCAGCAGCCATCCCGGGGGGAGAAGCTCCTACAATGAGCAGTTCTTC. Protein product: CASSHPGGRSSYNEQFF.

The chain uses TRBV5-5 and TRBJ1-2, with a weak D call TRBD1 (5 bases). V lost 1 base to trimming and J lost 4 bases, with 17 bases between them. CDR3 length: 16 amino acids. From germline, CDR1 is SGHKS and CDR2 YYEKEE (reference sequence). The DNA for the CDR3 is TGTGCCAGCAGCTTGCCCACCGACAGCCCCTTCTATGGCTACACCTTC. As protein: CASSLPTDSPFYGYTF. The entire variable domain, with the rest obtained from reference TRBV5-5 and TRBJ1-2, is as follows: DAGVTQSPTHLIKTRGQQVTLRCSPISGHKSVSWYQQVLGQGPQFIFQYYEKEERGRGNFPDRFSARQFPNYSSELNVNALLLGDSALYLCASSLPTDSPFYGYTFGSGTRLTVV.

The chain has TRBV4-3 and TRBJ2-3; TRBD1 matches 7 bases. Germline-derived CDR1 and CDR2 are LGHNA and YSLEER. The CDR3 runs to 16 residues. Trimming cost V 0 bases and J 3 bases; bases outside gene matches: 6. In DNA, the CDR3 is TGCGCCAGCAGCCAAGATGAGGGGGCGCTTACAGATACGCAGTATTTT. Amino acid sequence: CASSQDEGALTDTQYF.

CDR3 in amino acids: CASSEPAFGAQHF. For the CDR3, the DNA is TGTGCCAGCAGTGAACCGGCTTTCGGGGCCCAGCATTTT. The V call is TRBV6-1, the J call TRBJ1-5; D call uncertain. The CDR3 spans 13 residues. Trimming removed 2 bases from V and 11 bases from J, with 13 bases in between. Germline assignment: CDR1 MNHNS and CDR2 SASEGT.

The rearrangement joins TRBV14 to TRBJ2-5, with TRBD2 matching over 15 bases. Germline CDR1 SGHDN, CDR2 FVKESK. The ends lost 4 bases at V and 3 bases at J; junction bases unmatched: 6. The CDR3 consists of 17 residues. As DNA, the CDR3 is TGTGCCAGCAGCCTCCCCGGACTAGCGGGGGGGAAAGAGACCCAGTACTTC. Its protein is CASSLPGLAGGKETQYF.

The chain joins TRBV12-3 or TRBV12-4 to TRBJ2-7; TRBD2 might be the D (6 bases). The V end was cut by 7 bases, the J end by 6 bases, with 10 bases between. The CDR3 sequence is 11 residues long. CDR3 loop: CASTLGGEQYF. For the CDR3, the DNA is TGTGCCAGCACCCTGGGGGGCGAGCAGTACTTC.

The CDR3 DNA sequence: TGTGCCAGCAGCGTACTAGCGGGGGGTCTGTACAATGAGCAGTTCTTC. The encoded protein is CASSVLAGGLYNEQFF. V and J are TRBV5-4 and TRBJ2-1; 12 positions agree with TRBD2. The junction had 6 bases not matched to a gene; V was cut back by 4 bases and J by 4 bases. The germline CDR1 and CDR2 sequences are SGHNT and YYREEE (reference sequence). The CDR3 is 16 residues long.

CDR3 DNA: TGTGCCAGCAGTTTTTCGTACAATCAGCCCCAGCATTTT. Amino acid sequence: CASSFSYNQPQHF. This chain links TRBV12-3 or TRBV12-4 with TRBJ1-5; D gene uncertain. CDR3 length: 13 amino acids. V lost 3 bases, J lost 3 bases, and 6 bases lay in between.

This clone has just a few counts. The chain has TRBV6-6 and TRBJ2-2, with D perhaps matching TRBD2 (6 bases). Germline loops: CDR1 MNHNY, CDR2 SVGAGI (reference sequence). The germline V and J ends were trimmed by 10 bases and 2 bases, with 14 bases remaining between them. This CDR3 is 14 amino acids long. CDR3 DNA sequence: TGTGCCACCTCCCGGGGGTTAAACACCGGGGAGCTGTTTTTT. Translating gives CATSRGLNTGELFF.

As DNA, the CDR3 is TGTGCCAGCAGCTCCCCTAGAGGGCGGAGGTACAATGAGCAGTTCTTC. The encoded protein is CASSSPRGRRYNEQFF. The rearrangement links TRBV11-2 to TRBJ2-1; D might be TRBD2 (5 bases). The CDR3 is 16 amino acids. Between the trimmed V and J ends, which lost 4 bases and 4 bases, there was a span of 17 bases. Germline V gene sequence: CDR1 SGHAT, CDR2 FQNNGV.

The chain recombines TRBV11-2 with TRBJ2-1; D ambiguous. Per the germline V gene, CDR1 is SGHAT and CDR2 is FQNNGV. V was clipped by 2 bases and J by 1 base, with 12 bases between them. The CDR3 runs 16 residues. The DNA for the CDR3 is TGTGCCAGCAGCTTATCTCCCCACATTTCCTACAATGAGCAGTTCTTC. This translates into CASSLSPHISYNEQFF.

The chain links TRBV11-2 to TRBJ1-3; D unclear. The CDR3 covers 14 residues. Germline assignment: CDR1 SGHAT and CDR2 FQNNGV. Trimming removed 3 bases at V and 3 bases at J, with 9 bases between. CDR3 sequence reads: CASSFPGLGNTIYF. CDR3 nucleotides: TGTGCCAGCAGCTTTCCGGGTCTTGGAAACACCATATATTTT.

This chain uses TRBV6-4 with TRBJ1-2; D possibly corresponds to TRBD1 (5 bases). The CDR3 has 14 amino acids. The germline V gene has CDR1 MRHNA and CDR2 SNTAGT. V was cut by 0 bases and J by 7 bases, with 12 bases left in between. CDR3 region: CASSDSLGGGGYTF. Written as DNA, the CDR3 is TGTGCCAGCAGTGACTCCTTGGGGGGTGGTGGCTACACCTTC.

The V and J genes are TRBV18 and TRBJ2-7; TRBD1 agrees at 7 bases. CDR3 length: 16 amino acids. Germline CDR1 and CDR2: KGHSH and LQKENI. V gave up 0 bases and J gave up 1 base; unmatched junction bases: 6. In DNA, the CDR3 is TGTGCCAGCTCACCACCCGGGACAGATCTTTCCTACGAGCAGTACTTC. This codes for CASSPPGTDLSYEQYF.

The V and J genes are TRBV4-1 and TRBJ2-3; perhaps TRBD2 as D (6 bases). V lost 3 bases to trimming and J lost 7 bases, with 17 bases between them. The germline V gene has CDR1 MGHRA and CDR2 YSYEKL. This CDR3 contains 15 residues. The CDR3 coding sequence is TGCGCCAGCAGCCACCTCCGGGAGACTGGGTATACGCAGTATTTT. Translated, it gives CASSHLRETGYTQYF.

This sequence joins TRBV3-1 (or the pseudogene TRBV3-2) and TRBJ2-7; perhaps TRBD2 as D (6 bases). The CDR3 extends over 13 amino acids. Germline assignment: CDR1 LGHDT and CDR2 YNNKEL (reference sequence). Trimming took 3 bases from V and 2 from J, leaving 8 bases between them. The CDR3, as DNA: TGTGCCAGCAGCCAGTCTAGCGCCTACGAGCAGTACTTC. This codes for CASSQSSAYEQYF.

The V and J genes are TRBV9 and TRBJ1-1; possible D gene TRBD1, 6 bases. CDR1 and CDR2 from the germline V gene are SGDLS and YYNGEE. With 3 bases removed from V and 0 bases from J, the gap between germline ends came to 12 bases. The CDR3 runs 15 residues. CDR3 amino acids: CASSGEGVMNTEAFF. The CDR3 DNA is TGTGCCAGCAGCGGCGAGGGGGTTATGAACACTGAAGCTTTCTTT. Variable domain in full (rest from reference TRBV9 and TRBJ1-1): DSGVTQTPKHLITATGQRVTLRCSPRSGDLSVYWYQQSLDQGLQFLIQYYNGEERAKGNILERFSAQQFPDLHSELNLSSLELGDSALYFCASSGEGVMNTEAFFGQGTRLTVV.

The chain links TRBV24-1 to TRBJ2-2, with D tentatively TRBD2 (6 bases). The germline V gene has CDR1 KGHDR and CDR2 SFDVKD. This CDR3 is 14 amino acids long. V was shortened by 5 bases and J by 0 bases, with 6 bases between the two germline ends. For the CDR3, the DNA is TGTGCCACCAGTGGGAGGGCGAACACCGGGGAGCTGTTTTTT. It specifies CATSGRANTGELFF.

The chain uses TRBV2 and TRBJ2-7, with D unresolved. V was shortened by 7 bases and J by 3 bases, with 10 bases between the two germline ends. From germline, CDR1 is SNHLY and CDR2 FYNNEI. The CDR3 length is 12 residues. Here the CDR3 reads CASIPVDYEQYF. Here the CDR3 DNA reads TGTGCCAGCATTCCGGTAGACTACGAGCAGTACTTC.

CDR3 amino acids: CASSVRLTEDSYNSPLHF. CDR3 bases: TGTGCCAGCAGCGTCCGATTGACAGAGGATTCCTATAATTCACCCCTCCACTTT. The chain carries TRBV11-3 and TRBJ1-6; a possible D gene is TRBD1 (5 bases). Germline lookup yields CDR1 SGHNT and CDR2 YENEEA. V was clipped by 5 bases and J by 1 base, with 18 bases between them. The CDR3 sequence is 18 residues long.

The J gene is TRBJ2-3, the V gene TRBV6-1, with 9 bases fitting TRBD2. V lost 1 base to trimming and J lost 2 bases; unmatched junction nucleotides: 4. This CDR3 has 16 residues. The germline V gene encodes CDR1 MNHNS and CDR2 SASEGT. Written as DNA, the CDR3 is TGTGCCAGCAGTGAAGTTAGCGGGGGCTACACAGATACGCAGTATTTT. Translation: CASSEVSGGYTDTQYF.

This chain connects TRBV6-5 to TRBJ1-5; D remains unclear. Trimming shortened V by 1 base and J by 7 bases, and 11 bases separated the two germline ends. This CDR3 has 14 amino acids. Germline lookup yields CDR1 MNHEY and CDR2 SVGAGI. The chain's CDR3 is CASSYLAGRQPQHF. Here the CDR3 DNA reads TGTGCCAGCAGTTACTTAGCGGGGAGGCAGCCCCAGCATTTT.